Here is one T cell receptor (beta chain) with its context. The specificity of this receptor is unknown. No clone much larger than this one lies a single base away; base qualities are absent. Enrolling through a virtual design, the prospective study's participants ranged in age from roughly 18 to 89 years and lived across about two dozen United States geographic areas. In the prospective study, cohorts were assigned on the basis of participant-reported clinical history obtained from a screening survey and a study questionnaire. A participant counted as exposed if, within 2 weeks of entering the study, that participant had been in contact with someone who had a PCR-confirmed or clinician-diagnosed COVID-19 case. Mobile phlebotomists in the prospective study collected whole blood, serum and a nasopharyngeal or oropharyngeal swab from every participant. Additional blood draws and questionnaires over an approximately 2-month period could optionally be provided by prospective study participants. Before DNA extraction, prospective study blood samples were shipped either frozen or at room temperature.

The sample originates from a study of blood T cell repertoires in COVID-19 (dated by TCRdb to about 2020). A note on the overall study: Collaborator samples came from the United States, Italy and Spain and covered acute and convalescent phases of COVID-19. Nearly every sample came with metadata listing a de-identified subject ID, COVID-19 status, age in years and sex. The material from the prospective study consisted of cDNA or gDNA derived from T cells, B-cell-depleted T cells, or PBMCs. The repertoires were released in a freely available public database intended as a resource for research on the immune response to SARS-CoV-2. Where available, HLA class I and class II types were taken from metadata supplied by the sample provider and were not determined by assay-based typing. Deeply sampled blood TCRbeta repertoires from subjects exposed to, actively infected with, or recovered from COVID-19 were included in the dataset. The samples were drawn from the first 160 participants of the ongoing ImmuneRACE study and from over 950 subjects provided by 6 global collaborators. The investigation overall reported the following: The quantity of clinical and demographic metadata differed by source and by participant and was supplied without curation.

TCRbeta CDR3 regions were amplified from genomic DNA using the immunoSEQ Assay, a bias-controlled multiplex PCR. As for how the authors treated the data: Nucleated cell counts per sample were estimated from amplification of reference gene primers within the assay. Sequence reads were collapsed and filtered to measure the absolute abundance of every unique TCRbeta CDR3 rearrangement. For each sample, productive Simpson clonality was calculated as the square root of Simpson's diversity index across productive rearrangements. TCRdb limited this immuneACCESS table to in-frame rearrangements with V and J called. A share of clones is missing; checked studies link under half to unresolved V genes, and the rest is unexplained. For V, J and clone size, that table is used; D and trimming come from the DNA. This sample gives around 250,000 clones in total; 80% to 85% of them show up just once. About 5% of the sample rests with the top ten.

V is clipped by 5 bases and J by 2 bases, and the sequence between their germline boundaries is 16 bases long. Including the terminal cysteine and phenylalanine, the CDR3 comprises 15 residues. Only the CDR3 DNA is retained, 45 bases long and in frame from the first base. CDR1 and CDR2 are drawn from the germline V gene: SGHNT, YENEEA. The TCR was taken from a man in his forties who had been exposed to COVID-19. Sequenced sample: PBMCs or T cells enriched from blood (not recorded which). The chain is made from TRBV11-3 and TRBJ2-7, with the D gene not clear enough to name. Read as DNA, the sequence is TGTGCCAGCAGCCTACGACCCGCAGGCACCTACGAGCAGTACTTC. Translated, it gives CASSLRPAGTYEQYF.